The 15 T cell receptor beta chains below come from one sample, sequenced in a study of blood T cell repertoires in COVID-19. This table comes from immunoSEQ multiplex PCR, and its TCRdb copy is limited to in-frame clones, with some not included. The data show about 180,000 clones, 60% to 80% seen once. Specimen: PBMCs or T cells enriched from blood (not recorded which). These receptors were obtained from a man between 60 and 75 years old who had been exposed to COVID-19.

With regard to this clone: Mismatch with germline at one junction end may stem from a read error. This chain connects TRBV27 to TRBJ1-5; TRBD1 agrees at 7 bases. CDR3 length equals 20 residues. Germline V gene sequence: CDR1 MNHEY, CDR2 SMNVEV (reference sequence). CDR3 loop: CVSSLDPLWLDRALAQPQHF. CDR3 coding DNA: TGTGTCAGCAGTTTGGACCCTCTTTGGCTCGACAGGGCCTTGGCACAGCCCCAGCATTTT.

The chain couples TRBV7-8 to TRBJ1-5, with D perhaps TRBD1 (5 bases). Trimming took off 5 bases at V and 7 bases at J, with 12 bases between the two ends. The CDR3 consists of 13 residues. Looked up from germline, CDR1 is SGHVS and CDR2 is FQNEAQ. The CDR3 sequence is CASSPGGFQPQHF. The CDR3 nucleotides read TGTGCCAGCAGCCCCGGGGGGTTCCAGCCCCAGCATTTT.

The chain links TRBV18 to TRBJ1-1; possibly TRBD1 for D (5 bases). Looked up from germline, CDR1 is KGHSH and CDR2 is LQKENI. This CDR3 is 15 amino acids long. V was cut by 6 bases and J by 0 bases, with 14 bases left in between. This chain's CDR3 is CASSQGARVNTEAFF. CDR3 DNA: TGTGCCAGCTCCCAAGGGGCACGGGTGAACACTGAAGCTTTCTTT.

A note on this clone: Other DNA variants within this sample encode the same CDR3. This chain uses TRBV12-3 or TRBV12-4 with TRBJ2-5, with 8 bases fitting TRBD2. The CDR3 is made up of 12 amino acids. The ends lost 3 bases at V and 7 bases at J; junction bases unmatched: 1. CDR3 region: CASSFGGGTQYF. In nucleotides, the CDR3 is TGTGCCAGCAGTTTCGGGGGGGGGACCCAGTACTTC.

V is TRBV30 and J is TRBJ1-3; unclear D gene. The CDR3 sequence is 12 residues long. The germline V gene has CDR1 GTSNPN and CDR2 SVGIG (reference sequence). Trimming took 4 bases from V and 4 from J, leaving 8 bases between them. The CDR3 DNA is TGTGCCTGGACTATCAAAGGAAACACCATATATTTT. Translating gives CAWTIKGNTIYF.

The V and J genes are TRBV27 and TRBJ2-1; 7 bases are a match to TRBD1. Germline trimming cut 5 bases from V and 3 bases from J; bases unmatched to any gene: 10. CDR1 and CDR2 from the germline V gene are MNHEY and SMNVEV (reference sequence). The CDR3 runs to 16 residues. CDR3 bases: TGTGCCAGCAGTAGACCGACAGGGAACATCTACAATGAGCAGTTCTTC. The encoded protein is CASSRPTGNIYNEQFF.

CDR3 sequence: CASSVGGTNYGYTF. The CDR3 region has the DNA TGTGCCAGCAGCGTAGGAGGTACTAACTATGGCTACACCTTC. The rearrangement joins TRBV9 to TRBJ1-2; D unresolved. The CDR3 runs to 14 residues. Germline values: CDR1 SGDLS, CDR2 YYNGEE. V dropped 0 bases and J dropped 0 bases, with 6 bases sitting between them. Using reference TRBV9 and TRBJ1-2 for the parts outside the CDR3, the full variable domain is DSGVTQTPKHLITATGQRVTLRCSPRSGDLSVYWYQQSLDQGLQFLIQYYNGEERAKGNILERFSAQQFPDLHSELNLSSLELGDSALYFCASSVGGTNYGYTFGSGTRLTVV.

The rearrangement uses TRBV29-1 and TRBJ2-5; D uncertain. V lost 2 bases and J lost 5, with 12 bases in between. The CDR3 sequence is 13 residues long. The germline V gene encodes CDR1 SQVTM and CDR2 ANQGSEA. Here the CDR3 DNA reads TGCAGCGTTGAACAGGTCTATATGGAGACCCAGTACTTC. Its translation: CSVEQVYMETQYF.

The chain carries TRBV6-5 and TRBJ2-1, with TRBD1 as a possible D gene (5 bases). The CDR3 contains 15 residues. The V gene's germline CDR1 is MNHEY and CDR2 SVGAGI. Trimming removed 0 bases from V and 0 bases from J, with 6 bases in between. The CDR3 loop reads CASSYSGPSYNEQFF. CDR3 coding DNA: TGTGCCAGCAGTTACTCGGGGCCCTCCTACAATGAGCAGTTCTTC.

This chain connects TRBV4-2 to TRBJ2-2, with a weak D call TRBD2 (5 bases). The CDR3 runs 15 residues. CDR1 and CDR2 from the germline V gene are LGHNA and YNFKEQ. V was trimmed by 4 bases and J by 2 bases, leaving 11 bases between them. Written as DNA, the CDR3 is TGTGCCAGCAGCCGGAGGCTAGAAAACACCGGGGAGCTGTTTTTT. Translated, it gives CASSRRLENTGELFF.

V is TRBV5-3 and J is TRBJ2-1; 7 nucleotides agree with TRBD2. TRBV5-3 is annotated as an ORF whose role is uncertain. The CDR3 has 20 amino acids. V shed 5 bases and J 15 bases; nucleotides not matched to a gene: 35. CDR3 DNA: TGTGCCAGAAGTCCCAACAAACGGGACTACCTAAATCTTACAATGAGCAGTCGGTTCTTC. This codes for CARSPNKRDYLNLTMSSRFF.

The genes are TRBV28 and TRBJ1-1, with a weak D call TRBD1 (5 bases). The CDR3 runs 12 residues. CDR1 is MDHEN and CDR2 is SYDVKM in the germline V gene. Trimming took 6 bases from V and 6 from J, leaving 11 bases between them. The CDR3 nucleotides are TGTGCCAGCAGGTCAGGGATCCCTGAAGCTTTCTTT. Translated: CASRSGIPEAFF. Combining the CDR3 with reference TRBV28 and TRBJ1-1 gives the whole variable domain DVKVTQSSRYLVKRTGEKVFLECVQDMDHENMFWYRQDPGLGLRLIYFSYDVKMKEKGDIPEGYSVSREKKERFSLILESASTNQTSMYLCASRSGIPEAFFGQGTRLTVV.

Ten or more counts support this clone. The chain uses TRBV18 and TRBJ1-2; maybe TRBD1 (6 bases). The length of the CDR3 is 14 residues. Looked up from germline, CDR1 is KGHSH and CDR2 is LQKENI. V was cut by 1 base and J by 8 bases, with 14 bases left in between. CDR3 residues: CASSPRDRPPGYTF. The CDR3 nucleotides are TGTGCCAGCTCACCACGCGACAGGCCCCCGGGCTACACCTTC.

The rearrangement uses TRBV9 and TRBJ2-7; 7 nucleotides match TRBD2. Per the germline V gene, CDR1 is SGDLS and CDR2 is YYNGEE. V lost 4 bases and J lost 3; bases outside the gene matches: 10. The CDR3 extends over 15 amino acids. Written as DNA, the CDR3 is TGTGCCAGCAGCTTACGGGGGGAGGGCCACTACGAGCAGTACTTC. The encoded protein is CASSLRGEGHYEQYF.

The CDR3 here is CASSLGGGGYSNQPQHF. As DNA, the CDR3 is TGTGCCAGCAGCTTAGGAGGGGGGGGGTATAGCAATCAGCCCCAGCATTTT. This chain connects TRBV7-2 to TRBJ1-5, with D perhaps TRBD1 (6 bases). Per the germline V gene, CDR1 is SGHTA and CDR2 is FQGNSA. The CDR3 length is 17 residues. The ends were cut back, 1 base at V and 0 bases at J, with 13 bases in the middle.